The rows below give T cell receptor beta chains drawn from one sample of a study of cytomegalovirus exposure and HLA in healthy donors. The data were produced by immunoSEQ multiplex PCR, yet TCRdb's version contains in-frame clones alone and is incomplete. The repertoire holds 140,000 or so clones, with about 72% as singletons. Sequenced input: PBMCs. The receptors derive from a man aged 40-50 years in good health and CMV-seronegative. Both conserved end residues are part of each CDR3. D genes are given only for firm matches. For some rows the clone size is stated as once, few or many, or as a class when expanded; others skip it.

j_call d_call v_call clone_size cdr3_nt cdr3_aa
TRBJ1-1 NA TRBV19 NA TGTGCCAGTAGTATAGATCGAACAGGGCTTGAAGCTTTCTTT CASSIDRTGLEAFF
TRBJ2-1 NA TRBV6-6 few TGTGCCAGCAGTTACTTTCCTAGTAGCTCCTACAATGAGCAGTTCTTC CASSYFPSSSYNEQFF
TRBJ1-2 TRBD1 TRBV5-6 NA TGTGCCAGCAGCCCCTGGGGGACAGGGTATGGCTACCCCTTC CASSPWGTGYGYPF
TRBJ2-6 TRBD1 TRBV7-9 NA TGTGCCAGCAGCTCCGGACAGGGGGCTGGGGCCAACGTCCTGACTTTC CASSSGQGAGANVLTF
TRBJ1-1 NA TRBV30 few TGTGCCTGGAGTGTTGCCTACTTGAACACTGAAGCTTTCTTT CAWSVAYLNTEAFF
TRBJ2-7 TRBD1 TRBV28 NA TGTGCCACCACGGACAGGGGGGCCTACGAGCAGTACTTC CATTDRGAYEQYF
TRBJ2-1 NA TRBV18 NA TGTGCCAGCTCACCACGGAGCAGCTCCTACAATGAGCAGTTCTTC CASSPRSSSYNEQFF
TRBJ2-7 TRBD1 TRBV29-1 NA TGCAGCTACAGGGGACCGTCCTACGAGCAGTACTTC CSYRGPSYEQYF
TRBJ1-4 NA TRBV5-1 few TGCGCCAGCAGCTTGGTACCCGGGAAAAATGAAAAACTGTTTTTT CASSLVPGKNEKLFF
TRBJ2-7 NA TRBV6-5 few TGTGCCAGCAGTTCGGGGGACAGCACCTACGAGCAGTACTTC CASSSGDSTYEQYF
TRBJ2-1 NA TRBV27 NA TGTGCCAGCAGTTTATCCACAGGGTACAATGAGCAGTTCTTC CASSLSTGYNEQFF
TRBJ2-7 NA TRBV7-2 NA TGTGCCACTTCGCCAAGTGTGAACAACTACGAGCAGTACTTC CATSPSVNNYEQYF
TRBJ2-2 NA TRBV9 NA TGTGCCAGCAGCCCCCACGGGACCGGGGAGCTGTTTTTT CASSPHGTGELFF
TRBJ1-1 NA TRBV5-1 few TGCGCCAGCAGCTTGGTCGGGGGGCCCACTGAAGCTTTCTTT CASSLVGGPTEAFF
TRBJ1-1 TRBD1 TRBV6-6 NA TGTGCCAGCAGCGTAGACAGGGGGAACACTGAAGCTTTCTTT CASSVDRGNTEAFF
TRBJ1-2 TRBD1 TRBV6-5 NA TGTGCCAGCAGTTACTCCCTCGGGCAGGGGGCGAGTGGCTACACCTTC CASSYSLGQGASGYTF
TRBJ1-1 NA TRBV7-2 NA TGTGCCAGCAGCTTAGGTGGACATCTAAACACTGAAGCTTTCTTT CASSLGGHLNTEAFF
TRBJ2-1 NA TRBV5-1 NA TGCGCCAGCAGCCTACACTACGACAATGAGCAGTTCTTC CASSLHYDNEQFF
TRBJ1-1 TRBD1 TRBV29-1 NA TGCAGCGTTTCCGACAGGGGGAACACTGAAGCTTTCTTT CSVSDRGNTEAFF
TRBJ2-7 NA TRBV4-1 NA TGCGCCAGCAGCCAAGTGGAGACGTACGAGCAGTACTTC CASSQVETYEQYF
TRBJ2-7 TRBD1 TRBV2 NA TGTGCCAGCGGACGGGACAGGGGGCCCCACGAGCAGTACTTC CASGRDRGPHEQYF
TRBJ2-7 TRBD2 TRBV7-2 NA TGTGCCAGCAGCTTTAGCGGGAGGTCCTACGAGCAGTACTTC CASSFSGRSYEQYF
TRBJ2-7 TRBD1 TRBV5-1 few TGCGCCAGCAGCCGTGTTGGGACAGGGGTCGACGAGCAGTACTTC CASSRVGTGVDEQYF
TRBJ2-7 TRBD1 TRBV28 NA TGTGCCAGCAGTCCCTCGGGGTGGACAGGGGCTGGGTACGAGCAGTACTTC CASSPSGWTGAGYEQYF